These 14 T cell receptor beta chains came from one sample sequenced in a study of blood T cell repertoires in COVID-19. Repertoires were generated with immunoSEQ multiplex PCR, while TCRdb's copy carries only in-frame clones and drops some. Among 250,000 to 350,000 clones, 84% were seen once, and the ten largest hold over 1.3%. Material for sequencing was peripheral blood. These receptors were collected from a human donor with COVID-19, enrolled during active disease. The donor label of this sample is uncertain.

The chain recombines TRBV3-1 (or the pseudogene TRBV3-2) with TRBJ1-4; possibly TRBD1 for D (6 bases). Trimming took off 4 bases at V and 8 bases at J, with 17 bases between the two ends. Germline V gene lookup returns CDR1 LGHDT and CDR2 YNNKEL (reference sequence). This CDR3 contains 15 residues. CDR3 coding DNA: TGTGCCAGCAGCCCCTGGACAGCTACGAACGAAAAACTGTTTTTT. It yields the protein CASSPWTATNEKLFF.

CDR3 sequence: CASSPGHNTEAFF. In DNA, the CDR3 is TGTGCCAGCAGTCCCGGACATAACACTGAAGCTTTCTTT. V is TRBV3-1 (or the pseudogene TRBV3-2) and J is TRBJ1-1; D is possibly TRBD1 (5 bases). Germline V gene data show CDR1 as LGHDT and CDR2 as YNNKEL (reference sequence). Trimming pared 6 bases from V and 2 bases from J, leaving 10 bases between. This CDR3 has 13 amino acids.

The chain employs TRBV19 and TRBJ1-3, with a weak D call TRBD1 (6 bases). The CDR3 covers 14 residues. The V end lost 9 bases, the J end lost 0 bases, and 12 bases lay between the germline ends. CDR1 and CDR2 (germline): LNHDA, SQIVND (reference sequence). The CDR3 coding sequence is TGTGCCAGCAGGGGATCGGGCTCTGGAAACACCATATATTTT. As protein: CASRGSGSGNTIYF.

Here the CDR3 DNA reads TGTGCCAGCAGCGGGCAGGCGAGGGACACTGAAGCTTTCTTT. It translates to CASSGQARDTEAFF. The chain recombines TRBV9 with TRBJ1-1; D remains ambiguous. CDR3 length: 14 residues. V lost 3 bases and J 3 bases, leaving 12 bases between the germline ends. The germline V gene encodes CDR1 SGDLS and CDR2 YYNGEE. Filled out from reference TRBV9 and TRBJ1-1, the complete variable domain reads DSGVTQTPKHLITATGQRVTLRCSPRSGDLSVYWYQQSLDQGLQFLIQYYNGEERAKGNILERFSAQQFPDLHSELNLSSLELGDSALYFCASSGQARDTEAFFGQGTRLTVV.

V usage is TRBV7-9 and J usage is TRBJ1-2; 7 bases are a match to TRBD1. After removal of 4 bases from V and 3 bases from J, the junction contained 5 bases not matched to a gene. The CDR3 loop spans 14 amino acids. Germline V lookup: CDR1 SEHNR, CDR2 FQNEAQ (reference sequence). CDR3 sequence reads: CASSYPGQHYGYTF. The CDR3 DNA follows: TGTGCCAGCAGCTATCCGGGACAGCACTATGGCTACACCTTC.

V usage is TRBV9 and J usage is TRBJ2-2; TRBD2 matches at 7 bases. The trim removed 0 bases at V and 8 bases at J, leaving 10 bases unmatched. CDR1 is SGDLS and CDR2 is YYNGEE in the germline V gene. The CDR3 is made up of 16 amino acids. The CDR3: CASSVEGRLALGELFF. DNA for the CDR3: TGTGCCAGCAGCGTAGAGGGGAGACTAGCCTTGGGGGAGCTGTTTTTT.

V gene TRBV19 combines with J gene TRBJ1-5; D is ambiguous. V was clipped by 11 bases and J by 2 bases, with 16 bases between them. CDR3 size: 14 residues. Germline values: CDR1 LNHDA, CDR2 SQIVND (reference sequence). CDR3: CASSPRQRNQPQHF. The CDR3 nucleotides read TGTGCCTCTTCACCGAGGCAGCGCAATCAGCCCCAGCATTTT.

Of note for this clone: Mismatch with germline at one junction end may stem from a read error. J is TRBJ2-5 and V is TRBV7-7; 9 nucleotides align to TRBD1. The CDR3 extends over 15 amino acids. Germline V gives CDR1 SSHAT, CDR2 FNYEAQ (reference sequence). CDR3 amino acids: CASSLVGQGIETQYF. Written as DNA, the CDR3 is TGTGCTAGCAGCTTAGTTGGACAGGGGATAGAGACCCAGTACTTC. The entire variable domain, with the rest obtained from reference TRBV7-7 and TRBJ2-5, is as follows: GAGVSQSPRYKVTKRGQDVTLRCDPISSHATLYWYQQALGQGPEFLTYFNYEAQPDKSGLPSDRFSAERPEGSISTLTIQRTEQRDSAMYRCASSLVGQGIETQYFGPGTRLLVL.

The table lists this clone with a count of one. The sample carries other DNA sequences with the same CDR3. This chain connects TRBV19 to TRBJ1-5; D gene ambiguous. The germline gives CDR1 LNHDA, CDR2 SQIVND (reference sequence). The CDR3 covers 13 residues. V gave up 2 bases and J gave up 5 bases, with 7 bases separating them. CDR3 sequence reads: CASSILRDQPQHF. CDR3 DNA: TGTGCCAGTAGTATATTGCGAGATCAGCCCCAGCATTTT.

The V gene is TRBV19, the J gene TRBJ2-5, with TRBD2 identical over 8 bases. CDR1 and CDR2 from the germline V gene are LNHDA and SQIVND (reference sequence). V gave up 8 bases and J gave up 2 bases; unmatched junction bases: 4. CDR3 length equals 13 residues. Here the CDR3 reads CASRAGGQETQYF. For the CDR3, the DNA is TGTGCCAGTCGTGCGGGAGGTCAAGAGACCCAGTACTTC.

The chain is built from TRBV29-1 and TRBJ2-3, with 9 positions matching TRBD2. This CDR3 has 16 amino acids. With 4 bases clipped from V and 10 bases from J, the junction kept 18 bases outside the gene matches. The germline CDR1 and CDR2 sequences are SQVTM and ANQGSEA. The CDR3, as DNA: TGCAGCGTTGCGAGGCTAGCGGGACTTTTACAGTTGGCGCAGTATTTT. Translated, it gives CSVARLAGLLQLAQYF.

J is TRBJ1-1 and V is TRBV3-1 (or the pseudogene TRBV3-2); TRBD1 matches at 7 bases. CDR1 and CDR2 from the germline V gene are LGHDT and YNNKEL (reference sequence). Trimming at V came to 4 bases and at J to 7 bases, leaving 9 bases not matched to a gene. CDR3 size: 14 residues. CDR3 in DNA: TGTGCCAGCAGCCTCCGGCAGAGGGACAGTGAAGCTTTCTTT. It specifies CASSLRQRDSEAFF.

The chain couples TRBV5-1 to TRBJ2-1; TRBD2 is a possible D gene (7 bases). Deletions cut 6 bases from V and 4 bases from J, with 23 bases between. The CDR3 is made up of 17 amino acids. CDR1 is SGHRS, CDR2 YFSETQ, per germline. The CDR3 DNA is TGCGCCAGCACCCCGGGTGGCGGGGAGGGGGTATACAATGAGCAGTTCTTC. Amino acid sequence: CASTPGGGEGVYNEQFF.

J is TRBJ1-1 and V is TRBV5-1; D is undetermined. Trimming stripped 4 bases from V and 11 bases from J, with 12 bases between. Germline loops: CDR1 SGHRS, CDR2 YFSETQ. The CDR3 totals 11 residues. CDR3 sequence (DNA): TGCGCCAGCAGCCCGGAACCGGGGGCTTTCTTT. Its protein is CASSPEPGAFF.